This TCR beta chain derives from a study of blood T cell repertoires in COVID-19. Sequenced by immunoSEQ multiplex PCR; TCRdb stores in-frame clones only, minus some. In the table there are fewer than 45,000 clones, around 84% of which are singletons. Per the germline V gene, CDR1 is SGHNT and CDR2 is YENEEA. There are 13 residues in the CDR3. V shed 1 base and J shed 4 bases, with 6 bases lying between them. Source material: peripheral blood. This receptor was obtained from a man aged 60 to 75 with COVID-19, enrolled during active disease. This rearrangement joins TRBV11-3 to TRBJ2-3; tentative D call: TRBD1 (5 bases). DNA of the CDR3: TGTGCCAGCAGCTTAGGCAGGGCAGATACGCAGTATTTT. Its translation: CASSLGRADTQYF. The entire variable domain, with the rest obtained from reference TRBV11-3 and TRBJ2-3, is as follows: EAGVVQSPRYKIIEKKQPVAFWCNPISGHNTLYWYLQNLGQGPELLIRYENEEAVDDSQLPKDRFSAERLKGVDSTLKIQPAELGDSAVYLCASSLGRADTQYFGPGTRLTVL.